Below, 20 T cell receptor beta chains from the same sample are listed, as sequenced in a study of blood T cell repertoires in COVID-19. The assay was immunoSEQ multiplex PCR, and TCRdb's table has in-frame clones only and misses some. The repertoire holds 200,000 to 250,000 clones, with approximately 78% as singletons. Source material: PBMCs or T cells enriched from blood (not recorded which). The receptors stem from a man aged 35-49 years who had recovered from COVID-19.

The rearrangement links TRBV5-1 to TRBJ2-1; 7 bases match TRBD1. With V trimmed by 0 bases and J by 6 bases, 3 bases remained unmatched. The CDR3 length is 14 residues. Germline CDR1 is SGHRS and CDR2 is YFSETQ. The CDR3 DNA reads TGCGCCAGCAGCTTGGACAGGGGATTCAATGAGCAGTTCTTC. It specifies CASSLDRGFNEQFF.

The CDR3 region is CASSPMRGNSPLHF. DNA for the CDR3: TGTGCCAGCAGCCCGATGCGGGGCAATTCACCCCTCCACTTT. The chain carries TRBV3-1 (or the pseudogene TRBV3-2) and TRBJ1-6, with D tentatively TRBD1 (5 bases). Germline-derived CDR1 and CDR2 are LGHDT and YNNKEL (reference sequence). Trimming pared 4 bases from V and 7 bases from J, leaving 11 bases between. This CDR3 contains 14 residues.

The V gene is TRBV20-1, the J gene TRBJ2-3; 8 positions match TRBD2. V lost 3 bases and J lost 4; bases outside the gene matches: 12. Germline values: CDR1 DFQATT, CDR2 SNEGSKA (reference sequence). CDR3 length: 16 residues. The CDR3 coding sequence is TGCAGTGCTAGTTACGGGACTAGTACCGTGGCAGATACGCAGTATTTT. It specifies CSASYGTSTVADTQYF.

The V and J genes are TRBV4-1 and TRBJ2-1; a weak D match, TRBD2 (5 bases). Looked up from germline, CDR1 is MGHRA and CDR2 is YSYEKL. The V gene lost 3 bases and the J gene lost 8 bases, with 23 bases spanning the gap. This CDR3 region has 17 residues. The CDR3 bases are TGCGCCAGCAGCCATCCCCCAATCAGGACTCCGGCCGATGAGCAGTTCTTC. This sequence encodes CASSHPPIRTPADEQFF.

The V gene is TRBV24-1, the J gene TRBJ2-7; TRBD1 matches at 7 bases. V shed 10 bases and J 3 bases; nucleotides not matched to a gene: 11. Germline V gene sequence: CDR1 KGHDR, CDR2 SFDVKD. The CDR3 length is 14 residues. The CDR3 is CATRDSLFCYEQYF. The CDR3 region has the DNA TGTGCCACTAGGGACAGCCTCTTTTGCTACGAGCAGTACTTC.

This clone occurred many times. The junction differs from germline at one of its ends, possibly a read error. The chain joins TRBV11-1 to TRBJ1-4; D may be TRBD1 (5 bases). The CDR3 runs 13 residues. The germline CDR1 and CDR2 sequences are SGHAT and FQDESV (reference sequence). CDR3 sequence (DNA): TGTGCCAGCAGCTTACAGCCAGGACAAGGGCCGGTTTTT. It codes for CASSLQPGQGPVF.

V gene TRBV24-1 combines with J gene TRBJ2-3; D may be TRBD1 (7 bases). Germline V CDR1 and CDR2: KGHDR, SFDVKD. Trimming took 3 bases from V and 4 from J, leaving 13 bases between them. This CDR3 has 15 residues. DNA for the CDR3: TGTGCCACCAGTGATCAGGGGGGCTTCGCAGATACGCAGTATTTT. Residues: CATSDQGGFADTQYF.

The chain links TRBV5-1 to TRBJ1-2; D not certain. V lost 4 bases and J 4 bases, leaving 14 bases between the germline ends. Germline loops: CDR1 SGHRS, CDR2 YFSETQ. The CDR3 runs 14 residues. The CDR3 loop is CASSPMSGSYGYTF. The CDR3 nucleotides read TGCGCCAGCAGCCCCATGTCAGGAAGCTATGGCTACACCTTC.

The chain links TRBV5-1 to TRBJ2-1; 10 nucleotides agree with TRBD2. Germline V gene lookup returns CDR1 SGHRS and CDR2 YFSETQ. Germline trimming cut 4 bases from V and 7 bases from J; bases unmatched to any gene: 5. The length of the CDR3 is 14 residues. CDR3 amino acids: CASSVGLALNEQFF. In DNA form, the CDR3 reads TGCGCCAGCAGCGTGGGACTAGCGTTAAATGAGCAGTTCTTC.

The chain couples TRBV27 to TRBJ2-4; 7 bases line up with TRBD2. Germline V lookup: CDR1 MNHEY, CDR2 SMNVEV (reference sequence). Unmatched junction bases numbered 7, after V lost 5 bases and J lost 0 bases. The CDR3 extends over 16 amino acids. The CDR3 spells CASSPLAGRAKNIQYF. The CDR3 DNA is TGTGCCAGCAGTCCCTTAGCGGGCCGAGCCAAAAACATTCAGTACTTC.

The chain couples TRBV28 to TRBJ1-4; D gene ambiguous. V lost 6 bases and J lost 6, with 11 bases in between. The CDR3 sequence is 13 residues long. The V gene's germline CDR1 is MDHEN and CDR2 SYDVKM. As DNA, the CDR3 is TGTGCCAGCAGGTGGGCAGGTGATGAAAAACTGTTTTTT. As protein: CASRWAGDEKLFF.

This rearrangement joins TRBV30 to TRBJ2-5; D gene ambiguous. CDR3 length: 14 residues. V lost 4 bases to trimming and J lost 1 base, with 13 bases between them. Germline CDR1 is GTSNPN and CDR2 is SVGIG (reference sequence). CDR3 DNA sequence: TGTGCCTGGACCCAAAACGGGTTCCAAGAGACCCAGTACTTC. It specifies CAWTQNGFQETQYF.

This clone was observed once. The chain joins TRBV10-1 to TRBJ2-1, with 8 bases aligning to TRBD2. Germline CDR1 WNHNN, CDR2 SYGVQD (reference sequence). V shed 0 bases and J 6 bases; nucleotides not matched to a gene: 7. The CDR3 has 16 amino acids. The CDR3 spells CASSESRAGGLNEQFF. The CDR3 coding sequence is TGCGCCAGCAGTGAGTCACGGGCGGGAGGACTCAATGAGCAGTTCTTC.

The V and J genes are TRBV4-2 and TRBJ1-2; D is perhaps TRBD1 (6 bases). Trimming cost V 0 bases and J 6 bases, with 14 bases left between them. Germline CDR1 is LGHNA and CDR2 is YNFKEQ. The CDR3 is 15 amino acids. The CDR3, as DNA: TGTGCCAGCAGCCAAGAGGACCGGGACACCGATGGCTACACCTTC. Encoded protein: CASSQEDRDTDGYTF.

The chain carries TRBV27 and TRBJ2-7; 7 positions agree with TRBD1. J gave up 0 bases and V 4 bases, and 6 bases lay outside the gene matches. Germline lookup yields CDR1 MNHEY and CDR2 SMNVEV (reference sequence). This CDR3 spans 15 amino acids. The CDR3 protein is CASSSRQGGSYEQYF. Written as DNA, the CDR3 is TGTGCCAGCAGTTCCCGACAGGGTGGCTCCTACGAGCAGTACTTC.

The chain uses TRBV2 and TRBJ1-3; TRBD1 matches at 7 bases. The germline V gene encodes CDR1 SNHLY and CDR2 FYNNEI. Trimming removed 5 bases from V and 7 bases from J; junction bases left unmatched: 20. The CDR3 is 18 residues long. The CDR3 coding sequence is TGTGCCAGCAGTAAACCACTAACGGGGCTCTCCAGGGGGAACACCATATATTTT. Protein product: CASSKPLTGLSRGNTIYF.

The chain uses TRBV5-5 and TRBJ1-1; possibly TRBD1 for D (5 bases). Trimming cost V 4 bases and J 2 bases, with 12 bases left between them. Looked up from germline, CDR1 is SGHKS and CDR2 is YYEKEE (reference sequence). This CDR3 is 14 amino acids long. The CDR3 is CASSVSQGNTEAFF. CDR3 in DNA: TGTGCCAGCAGCGTCTCTCAGGGTAACACTGAAGCTTTCTTT.

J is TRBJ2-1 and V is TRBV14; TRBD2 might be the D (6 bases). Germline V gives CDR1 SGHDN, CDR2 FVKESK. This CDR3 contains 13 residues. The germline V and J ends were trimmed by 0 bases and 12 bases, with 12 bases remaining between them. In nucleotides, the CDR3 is TGTGCCAGCAGCCAAGAATTGGTGGGGGGGCAGTTCTTC. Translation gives CASSQELVGGQFF. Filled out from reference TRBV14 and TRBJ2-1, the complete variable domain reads EAGVTQFPSHSVIEKGQTVTLRCDPISGHDNLYWYRRVMGKEIKFLLHFVKESKQDESGMPNNRFLAERTGGTYSTLKVQPAELEDSGVYFCASSQELVGGQFFGPGTRLTVL.

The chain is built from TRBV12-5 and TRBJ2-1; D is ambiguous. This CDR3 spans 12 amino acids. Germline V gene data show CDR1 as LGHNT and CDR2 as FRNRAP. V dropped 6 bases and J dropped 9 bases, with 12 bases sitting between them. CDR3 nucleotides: TGTGCTAGTGGATACAACAGTCCTGAGCAGTTCTTC. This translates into CASGYNSPEQFF.

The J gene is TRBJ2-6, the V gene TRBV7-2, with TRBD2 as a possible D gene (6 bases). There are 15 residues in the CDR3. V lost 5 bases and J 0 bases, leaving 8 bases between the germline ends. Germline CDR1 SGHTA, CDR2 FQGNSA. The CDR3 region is CASSGGSSGANVLTF. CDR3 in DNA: TGTGCCAGCAGCGGGGGGAGCTCTGGGGCCAACGTCCTGACTTTC. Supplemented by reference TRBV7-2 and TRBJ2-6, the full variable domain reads GAGVSQSPSNKVTEKGKDVELRCDPISGHTALYWYRQSLGQGLEFLIYFQGNSAPDKSGLPSDRFSAERTGGSVSTLTIQRTQQEDSAVYLCASSGGSSGANVLTFGAGSRLTVL.